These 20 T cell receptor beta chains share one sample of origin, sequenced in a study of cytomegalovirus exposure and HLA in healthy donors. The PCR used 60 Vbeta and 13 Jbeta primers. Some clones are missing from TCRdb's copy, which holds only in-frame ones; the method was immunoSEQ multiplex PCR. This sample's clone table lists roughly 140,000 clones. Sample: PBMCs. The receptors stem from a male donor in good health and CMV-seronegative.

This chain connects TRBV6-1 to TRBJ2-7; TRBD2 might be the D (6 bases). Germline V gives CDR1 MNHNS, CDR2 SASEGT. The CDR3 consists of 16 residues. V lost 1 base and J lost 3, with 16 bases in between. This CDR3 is CASSEVSWSGGYEQYF. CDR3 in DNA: TGTGCCAGCAGTGAAGTTTCTTGGTCCGGGGGCTACGAGCAGTACTTC.

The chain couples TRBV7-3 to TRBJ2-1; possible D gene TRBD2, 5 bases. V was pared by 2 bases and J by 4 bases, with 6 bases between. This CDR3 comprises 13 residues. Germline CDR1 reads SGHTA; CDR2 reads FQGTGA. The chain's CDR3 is CASSLSGYNEQFF. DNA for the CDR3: TGTGCCAGCAGCTTATCGGGGTACAATGAGCAGTTCTTC.

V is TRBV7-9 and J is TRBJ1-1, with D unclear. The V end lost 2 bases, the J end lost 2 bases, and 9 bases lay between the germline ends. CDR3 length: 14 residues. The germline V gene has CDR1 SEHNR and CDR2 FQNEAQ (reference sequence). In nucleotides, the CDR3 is TGTGCCAGCAGCTTAAGCCCGGGTAACACTGAAGCTTTCTTT. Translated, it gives CASSLSPGNTEAFF.

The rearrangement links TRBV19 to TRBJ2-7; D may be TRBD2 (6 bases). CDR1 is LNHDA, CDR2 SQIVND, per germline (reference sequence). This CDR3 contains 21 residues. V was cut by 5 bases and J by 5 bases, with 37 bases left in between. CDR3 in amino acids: CASSPFGGTESPQLSFNEQYF. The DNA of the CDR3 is TGTGCCAGTAGTCCCTTTGGCGGGACCGAGTCGCCTCAACTCTCATTCAACGAGCAGTACTTC.

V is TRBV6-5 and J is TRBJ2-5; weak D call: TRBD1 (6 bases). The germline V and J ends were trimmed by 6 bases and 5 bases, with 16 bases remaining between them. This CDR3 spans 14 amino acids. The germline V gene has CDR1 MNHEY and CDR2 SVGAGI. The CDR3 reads CASSPGPQGETQYF. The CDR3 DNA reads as TGTGCCAGCAGCCCCGGGCCCCAGGGGGAGACCCAGTACTTC.

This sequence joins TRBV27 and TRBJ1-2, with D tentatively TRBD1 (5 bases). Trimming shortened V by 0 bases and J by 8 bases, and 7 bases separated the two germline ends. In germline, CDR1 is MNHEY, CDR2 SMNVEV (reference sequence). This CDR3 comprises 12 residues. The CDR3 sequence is CASSLSGRGYTF. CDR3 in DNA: TGTGCCAGCAGTTTATCGGGGCGCGGCTACACCTTC.

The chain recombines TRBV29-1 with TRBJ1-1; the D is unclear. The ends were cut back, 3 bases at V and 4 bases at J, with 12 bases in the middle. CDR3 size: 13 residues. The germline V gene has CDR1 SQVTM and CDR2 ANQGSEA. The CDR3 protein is CSVDRVLVTEAFF. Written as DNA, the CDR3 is TGCAGCGTTGATCGGGTCCTCGTCACTGAAGCTTTCTTT.

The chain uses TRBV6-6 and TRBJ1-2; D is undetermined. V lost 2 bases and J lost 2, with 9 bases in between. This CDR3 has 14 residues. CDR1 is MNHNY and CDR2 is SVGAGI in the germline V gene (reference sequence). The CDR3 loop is CASSYTSSNYGYTF. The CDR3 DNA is TGTGCCAGCAGTTACACATCCTCCAACTATGGCTACACCTTC.

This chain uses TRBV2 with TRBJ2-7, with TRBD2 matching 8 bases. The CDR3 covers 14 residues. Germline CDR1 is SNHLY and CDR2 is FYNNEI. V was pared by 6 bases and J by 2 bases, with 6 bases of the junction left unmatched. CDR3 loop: CASRPGTRAYEQYF. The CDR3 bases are TGTGCCAGCAGACCCGGGACTAGGGCCTACGAGCAGTACTTC.

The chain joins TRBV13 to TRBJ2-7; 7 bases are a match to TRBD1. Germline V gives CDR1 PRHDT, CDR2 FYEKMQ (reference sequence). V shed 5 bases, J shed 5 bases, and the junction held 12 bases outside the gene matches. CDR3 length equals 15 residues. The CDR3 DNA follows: TGTGCCAGCAGCCCCCCGGTCAGGGGGACCCACGAGCAGTACTTC. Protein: CASSPPVRGTHEQYF. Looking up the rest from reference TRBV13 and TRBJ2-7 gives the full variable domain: AAGVIQSPRHLIKEKRETATLKCYPIPRHDTVYWYQQGPGQDPQFLISFYEKMQSDKGSIPDRFSAQQFSDYHSELNMSSLELGDSALYFCASSPPVRGTHEQYFGPGTRLTVT.

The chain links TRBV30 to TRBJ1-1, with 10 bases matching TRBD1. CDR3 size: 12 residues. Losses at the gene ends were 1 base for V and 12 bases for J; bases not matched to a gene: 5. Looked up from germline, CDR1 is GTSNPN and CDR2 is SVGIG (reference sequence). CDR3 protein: CAWSGGTGETFF. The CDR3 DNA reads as TGTGCCTGGAGTGGCGGGACAGGGGAAACTTTCTTT.

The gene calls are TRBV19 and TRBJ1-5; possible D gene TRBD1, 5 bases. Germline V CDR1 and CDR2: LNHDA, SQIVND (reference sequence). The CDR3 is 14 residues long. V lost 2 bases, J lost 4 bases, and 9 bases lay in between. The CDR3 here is CASSILSGNQPQHF. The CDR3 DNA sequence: TGTGCCAGTAGTATATTGTCAGGGAATCAGCCCCAGCATTTT.

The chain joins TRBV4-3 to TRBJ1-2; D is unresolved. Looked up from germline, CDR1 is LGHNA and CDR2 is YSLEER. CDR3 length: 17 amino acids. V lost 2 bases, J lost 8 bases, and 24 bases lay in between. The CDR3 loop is CASSQPAGRGLDEGYTF. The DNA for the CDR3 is TGCGCCAGCAGCCAACCCGCCGGGCGAGGGTTAGACGAGGGCTACACCTTC.

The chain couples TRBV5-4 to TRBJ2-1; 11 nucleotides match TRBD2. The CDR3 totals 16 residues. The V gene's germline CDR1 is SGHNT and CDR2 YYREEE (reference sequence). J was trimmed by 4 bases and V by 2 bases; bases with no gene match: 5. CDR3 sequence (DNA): TGTGCCAGCAGCTTCCCGAGACTAGCGGGATACAATGAGCAGTTCTTC. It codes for CASSFPRLAGYNEQFF. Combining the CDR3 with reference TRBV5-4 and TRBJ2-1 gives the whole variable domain ETGVTQSPTHLIKTRGQQVTLRCSSQSGHNTVSWYQQALGQGPQFIFQYYREEENGRGNFPPRFSGLQFPNYSSELNVNALELDDSALYLCASSFPRLAGYNEQFFGPGTRLTVL.

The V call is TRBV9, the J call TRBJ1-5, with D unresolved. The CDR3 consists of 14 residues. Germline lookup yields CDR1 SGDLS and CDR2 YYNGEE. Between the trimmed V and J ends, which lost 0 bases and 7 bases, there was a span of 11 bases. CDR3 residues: CASSVGEGGQPQHF. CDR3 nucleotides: TGTGCCAGCAGCGTAGGGGAGGGTGGGCAGCCCCAGCATTTT. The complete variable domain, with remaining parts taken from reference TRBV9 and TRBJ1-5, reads DSGVTQTPKHLITATGQRVTLRCSPRSGDLSVYWYQQSLDQGLQFLIQYYNGEERAKGNILERFSAQQFPDLHSELNLSSLELGDSALYFCASSVGEGGQPQHFGDGTRLSIL.

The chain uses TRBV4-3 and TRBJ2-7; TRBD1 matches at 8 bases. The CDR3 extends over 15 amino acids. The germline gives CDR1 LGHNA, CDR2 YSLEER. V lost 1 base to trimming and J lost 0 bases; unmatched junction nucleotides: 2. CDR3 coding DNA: TGCGCCAGCAGCCAAGGGACAGGGTTCTCCTACGAGCAGTACTTC. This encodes CASSQGTGFSYEQYF.

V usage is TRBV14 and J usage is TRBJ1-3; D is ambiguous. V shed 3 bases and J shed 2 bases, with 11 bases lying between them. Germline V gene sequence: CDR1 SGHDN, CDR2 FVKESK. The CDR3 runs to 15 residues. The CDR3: CASSHFGDTGNTIYF. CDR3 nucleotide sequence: TGTGCCAGCAGCCACTTTGGAGATACTGGAAACACCATATATTTT.

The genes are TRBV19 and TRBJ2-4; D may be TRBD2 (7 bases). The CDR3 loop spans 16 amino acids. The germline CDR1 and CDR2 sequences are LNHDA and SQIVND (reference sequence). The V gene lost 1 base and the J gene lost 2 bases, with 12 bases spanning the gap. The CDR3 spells CASSIGAGATKNIQYF. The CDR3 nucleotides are TGTGCCAGTAGTATAGGGGCGGGGGCGACCAAAAACATTCAGTACTTC.

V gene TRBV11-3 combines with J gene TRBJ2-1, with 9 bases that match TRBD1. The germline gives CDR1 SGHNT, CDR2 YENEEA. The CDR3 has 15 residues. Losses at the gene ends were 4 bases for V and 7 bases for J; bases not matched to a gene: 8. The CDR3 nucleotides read TGTGCCAGCAGCTCCCGGGACAGGGTTGTAAATGAGCAGTTCTTC. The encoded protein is CASSSRDRVVNEQFF.

DNA of the CDR3: TGTGCCAGCAGTGAGGTGGGGCTTAATGAAAAACTGTTTTTT. Its translation: CASSEVGLNEKLFF. The chain recombines TRBV2 with TRBJ1-4, with D maybe TRBD1 (5 bases). The CDR3 has 14 residues. The V and J ends lost 3 bases and 4 bases respectively, with 9 bases between them. CDR1 is SNHLY, CDR2 FYNNEI, per germline.